This T cell receptor (beta chain) was observed in a study of beta chain features in type 1 diabetes. Study results and limitations: TCRB repertoires of naive, central memory and Treg cells appeared more similar among patients than among healthy donors. In every one of the four CD4+ subsets, TCRB CDR3s were moderately but significantly shorter in Type 1 diabetes patients. The question of HLA type influencing TCRB rearrangement was one that remained unresolved here.

In regard to this clone: Antigen: not known.

The sequenced template was cDNA made from the entire isolated RNA. Clones were sequenced by immunoSEQ multiplex PCR, and TCRdb holds only the in-frame ones, with some missing. The sample includes over 600,000 clones, 12% seen only once; the top ten take around 0.12%. CDR3 length equals 15 residues. Trimming shortened V by 1 base and J by 1 base, and 6 bases separated the two germline ends. Germline V gene lookup returns CDR1 SGHNT and CDR2 YYREEE (reference sequence). Cells sorted by CD45RO/CCR7/CD25/CD127/CD95/CD27 comprised CD4+ naive, central memory, regulatory and stem cell-like memory cells. Sorted cells reached over 95% purity in every population.

Source material: naive CD4+ T cells from blood. This TCR was recovered from a man aged 25-40 years with type 1 diabetes. This rearrangement joins TRBV5-4 to TRBJ2-6; D is unclear. In DNA, the CDR3 is TGTGCCAGCAGCTTGCGATTTTCTGGGGCCAACGTCCTGACTTTC. Its protein is CASSLRFSGANVLTF. The variable domain in full, completed from reference TRBV5-4 and TRBJ2-6, reads ETGVTQSPTHLIKTRGQQVTLRCSSQSGHNTVSWYQQALGQGPQFIFQYYREEENGRGNFPPRFSGLQFPNYSSELNVNALELDDSALYLCASSLRFSGANVLTFGAGSRLTVL.